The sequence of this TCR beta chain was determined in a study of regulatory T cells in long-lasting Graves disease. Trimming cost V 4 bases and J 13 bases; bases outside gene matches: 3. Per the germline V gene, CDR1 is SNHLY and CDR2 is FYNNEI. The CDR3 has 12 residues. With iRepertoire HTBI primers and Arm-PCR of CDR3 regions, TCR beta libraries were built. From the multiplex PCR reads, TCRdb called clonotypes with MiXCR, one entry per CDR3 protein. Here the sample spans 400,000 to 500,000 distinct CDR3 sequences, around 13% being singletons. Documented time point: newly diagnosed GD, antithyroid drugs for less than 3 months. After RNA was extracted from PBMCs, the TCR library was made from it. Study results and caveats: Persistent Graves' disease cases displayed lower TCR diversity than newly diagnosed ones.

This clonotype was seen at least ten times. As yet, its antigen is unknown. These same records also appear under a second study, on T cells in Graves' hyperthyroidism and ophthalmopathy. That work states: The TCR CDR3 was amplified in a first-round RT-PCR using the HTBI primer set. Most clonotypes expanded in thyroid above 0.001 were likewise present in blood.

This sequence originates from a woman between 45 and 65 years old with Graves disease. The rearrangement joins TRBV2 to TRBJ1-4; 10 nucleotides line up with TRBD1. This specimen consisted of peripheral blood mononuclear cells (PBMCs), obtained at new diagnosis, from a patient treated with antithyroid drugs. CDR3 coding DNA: TGTGCCAGCAGTGGACAGGGGGCGGCACTGTTTTTT. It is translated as CASSGQGAALFF.